The T cell receptor (beta chain) under discussion was sequenced for a study of OX40 agonist ivuxolimab in advanced cancers. Study context: At 0.01 to 10 mg/kg, ivuxolimab was administered intravenously to patients every 2 weeks. Three patients responded partially, comprising one with hepatocellular carcinoma and two with cutaneous melanoma.

TCRdb's copy holds only in-frame clones and misses some; the assay was immunoSEQ multiplex PCR. The sample carries about 66,000 clones, 91% recorded once. V gave up 5 bases and J gave up 8 bases, with 15 bases separating them. CDR3 size: 14 residues. Germline assignment: CDR1 MNHEY and CDR2 SVGAGI. Here the sequenced sample was CD4+ or CD8+ T cells sorted from blood, taken in a trial of the OX40 agonist ivuxolimab. The receptor comes from an adult with an advanced solid tumor such as melanoma, head and neck, liver or kidney cancer. This chain links TRBV6-5 with TRBJ1-4; D is possibly TRBD1 (5 bases). CDR3 in amino acids: CASSIGHLGEKLFF. CDR3 sequence (DNA): TGTGCCAGCAGTATCGGACACCTGGGAGAAAAACTGTTTTTT.